The present TCR beta chain was sequenced within a study of blood T cell repertoires in COVID-19. Turning to the study itself: Samples of COVID-19 (acute and convalescent) were obtained from the United States, Italy and Spain. PBMCs, B-cell-depleted T cells, or T cells were the source of the cDNA or gDNA that made up the material.

Original processing notes: Amplification of reference gene primers was used by the study to estimate nucleated cell counts. TCRdb's table, derived via immunoSEQ multiplex PCR, lists solely in-frame clones and lacks some. V and J calls and clone size are those listed in that table; D and trimming were worked out from the DNA. Among just under 95,000 clones listed, around three quarters were seen once. Looked up from germline, CDR1 is MRHNA and CDR2 is SNTAGT. The CDR3 has 12 residues. V lost 6 bases and J 8 bases, leaving 10 bases between the germline ends. This clone was picked up one time. V is TRBV6-4 and J is TRBJ2-2; D is perhaps TRBD2 (5 bases). The receptor was isolated from a man aged 50 or older who had recovered from COVID-19. Material: peripheral blood. The CDR3 sequence: CASSHSGGELFF. Here the CDR3 DNA reads TGTGCCAGCAGCCACAGCGGAGGGGAGCTGTTTTTT.